This T cell receptor beta chain was sequenced in a study of shared clonotypes between healthy human individuals. General observations from the study: When naive CD4 clonotypes were compared across a handful of donors, around 5% were shared. Richness estimates generally favored naive over memory subsets. Among donors, clonotype sharing was expected to be affected by sequencing depth.

Sequenced by immunoSEQ multiplex PCR; TCRdb stores in-frame clones only, minus some. The data hold nearly 2 million clones, with roughly 94% observed a single time. Note on this clone: The antigen remains undetermined.

The CDR3 is made up of 14 amino acids. The germline gives CDR1 SGHTA, CDR2 FQGNSA. V was clipped by 6 bases and J by 6 bases, with 15 bases between them. Terminally differentiated effector memory CD45RA+ cells were excluded by CCR7 positive selection of CD45RO-negative cells. The sample was naive CD8+ T cells sorted from blood. The origin of this receptor is a man between 18 and 35 years old in good health. This chain joins TRBV7-2 and TRBJ2-1, with a weak D call TRBD1 (5 bases). The chain's CDR3 is CASRPSGRANEQFF. The CDR3 DNA is TGTGCCAGCAGACCATCTGGCAGGGCCAATGAGCAGTTCTTC.